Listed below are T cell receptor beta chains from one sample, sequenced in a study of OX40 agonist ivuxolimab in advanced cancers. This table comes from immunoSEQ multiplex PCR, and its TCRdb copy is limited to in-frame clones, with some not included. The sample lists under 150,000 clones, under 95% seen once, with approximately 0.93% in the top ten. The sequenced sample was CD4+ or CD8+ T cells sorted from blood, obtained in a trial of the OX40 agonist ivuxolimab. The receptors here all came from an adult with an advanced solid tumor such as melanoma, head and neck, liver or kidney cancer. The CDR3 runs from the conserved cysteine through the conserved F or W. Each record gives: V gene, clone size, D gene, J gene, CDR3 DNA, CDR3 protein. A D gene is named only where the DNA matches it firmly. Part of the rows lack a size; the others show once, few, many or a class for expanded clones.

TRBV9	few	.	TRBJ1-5	TGTGCCAGCAGCGTAGCCCCGAATCAGCCCCAGCATTTT	CASSVAPNQPQHF
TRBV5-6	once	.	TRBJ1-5	TGTGCCAGCAGCTCAAACAGGAGGACGCCCCAGCATTTT	CASSSNRRTPQHF
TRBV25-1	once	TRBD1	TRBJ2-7	TGTGCCAGCAGTGAGACAGGGGTCATCTCCTACGAGCAGTACTTC	CASSETGVISYEQYF
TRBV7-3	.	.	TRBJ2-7	TGTGCCAGCAGCTTAGGGCAGCCGCCCTACGAGCAGTACTTC	CASSLGQPPYEQYF
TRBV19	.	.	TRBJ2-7	TGTGCCAGTGGTACAGCCGCCTACGAGCAGTACTTC	CASGTAAYEQYF
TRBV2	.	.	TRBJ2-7	TGTGCCAGCAGAACGGGGCTCAGCTCCTACGAGCAGTACTTC	CASRTGLSSYEQYF
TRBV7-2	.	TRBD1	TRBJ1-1	TGTGCCAGCAGCTCCGACAGGGAGTCTGAAGCTTTCTTT	CASSSDRESEAFF
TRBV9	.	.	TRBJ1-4	TGTGCCAGCAGCGTAGCCCCAACTAATGAAAAACTGTTTTTT	CASSVAPTNEKLFF
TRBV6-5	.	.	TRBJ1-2	TGTGCCAGCAGTGGCACGTTAAACTATGGCTACACCTTC	CASSGTLNYGYTF
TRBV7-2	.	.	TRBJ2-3	TGTGCCAGCAGCTTGGGGAGGTATACGCAGTATTTT	CASSLGRYTQYF
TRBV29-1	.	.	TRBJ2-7	TGCAGCGTCCACCCCTTGGGGGGAGAGCAGTACTTC	CSVHPLGGEQYF
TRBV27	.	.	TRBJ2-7	TGTGCCAGCAGTACGCGGACGGGCAGCTCCTACGAGCAGTACTTC	CASSTRTGSSYEQYF
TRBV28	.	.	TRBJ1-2	TGTGCCAGCAGTTTGATACAGGGTGGTAACTATGGCTACACCTTC	CASSLIQGGNYGYTF
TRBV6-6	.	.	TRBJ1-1	TGTGCCAGCAGTTATTTCGGGGGCGCCGGCACTGAAGCTTTCTTT	CASSYFGGAGTEAFF
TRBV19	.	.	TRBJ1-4	TGTGCCAGCTCAGGAGTTCGACGGGGGGGGACTGAAAAACTGTTTTTT	CASSGVRRGGTEKLFF
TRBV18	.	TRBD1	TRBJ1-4	TGTGCCAGCTCCCCTCGTACGGGACAGAGCGAAAAACTGTTTTTT	CASSPRTGQSEKLFF
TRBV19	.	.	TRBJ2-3	TGTGCCAGTAGTATTCGACACGGCGGAGATACGCAGTATTTT	CASSIRHGGDTQYF
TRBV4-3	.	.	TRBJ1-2	TGCGCCAGCAGCCAAGAGTGGACACCACTAACAAATAACTATGGCTACACCTTC	CASSQEWTPLTNNYGYTF
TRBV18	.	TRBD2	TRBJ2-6	TGTGCCAGCTCACCCCTAGACGGGGGGACCTCTGGGGCCAACGTCCTGGCTTTC	CASSPLDGGTSGANVLAF
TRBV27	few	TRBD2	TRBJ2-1	TGTGCCAGCAGCCCCTTAGCGGGGGGGTTCACTGAGCAGTTCTTC	CASSPLAGGFTEQFF
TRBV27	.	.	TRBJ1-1	TGTGCCAGCAGTTTATCCCCCCTTATGGCGGGGAACACTGAAGCTTTCTTT	CASSLSPLMAGNTEAFF
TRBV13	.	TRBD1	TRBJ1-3	TGTGCCAGCAGCTTCCGGACAGGGAGGCCTGGAAACACCATATATTTT	CASSFRTGRPGNTIYF
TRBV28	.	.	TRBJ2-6	TGTGCCAGCAGGTCCCCCGCGATCCTCTCTGGGGCCAACGTCCTGACTTTC	CASRSPAILSGANVLTF
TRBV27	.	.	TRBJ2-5	TGTGCCAGCAGTTCTAGGGTCAGGGAGACCCAGTACTTC	CASSSRVRETQYF
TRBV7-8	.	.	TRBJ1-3	TGTGCCAGCAGCTTTGCCGCCTTCTCTGGAAACACCATATATTTT	CASSFAAFSGNTIYF
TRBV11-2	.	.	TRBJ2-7	TGTGCCAGCAGCTTTAGCGGGTGGGGAAGGGGGACCTACGAGCAGTACTTC	CASSFSGWGRGTYEQYF
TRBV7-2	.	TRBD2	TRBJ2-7	TGTGCCAGCAGCGCTTATAGCGGGCCCTACGAGCAGTACTTC	CASSAYSGPYEQYF
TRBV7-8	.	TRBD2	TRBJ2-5	TGTGCCAGCAGCCCGCAGTACGTTAGCGGGGGGGAACAAGAGACCCAGTACTTC	CASSPQYVSGGEQETQYF
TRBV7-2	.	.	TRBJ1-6	TGTGCCAGCAGCTTAGATATGGGTCAGGGGAATTCACCCCTCCACTTT	CASSLDMGQGNSPLHF
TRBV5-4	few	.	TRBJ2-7	TGTGCCAGCAGTTCCCCGACTAGGACCTACGAGCAGTACTTC	CASSSPTRTYEQYF
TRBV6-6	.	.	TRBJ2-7	TGTGCCAGCAGACGGGACACGGGCGCCTACGAGCAGTACTTC	CASRRDTGAYEQYF
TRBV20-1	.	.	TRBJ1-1	TGCAGTGCTCCAGGGAACACTGAAGCTTTCTTT	CSAPGNTEAFF
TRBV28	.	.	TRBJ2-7	TGTGCCAGCAGTATACGATACGAGCAGTACTTC	CASSIRYEQYF
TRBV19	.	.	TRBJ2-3	TGTGCCAGTAGTATCCGAATTGGACGTAGCACAGATACGCAGTATTTT	CASSIRIGRSTDTQYF
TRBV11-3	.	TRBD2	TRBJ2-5	TGTGCCAGCAGCCCGGGACTAGCCACAGAAGCCCAGTACTTC	CASSPGLATEAQYF
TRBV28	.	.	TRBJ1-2	TGTGCCAGCAGTTTAGTGGGGGGCTACACCTTC	CASSLVGGYTF
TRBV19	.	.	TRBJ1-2	TGTGCCAGTAGTTCGTCGCATCGCTACACCTTC	CASSSSHRYTF
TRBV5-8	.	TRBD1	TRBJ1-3	TGTGCCAGCAGCCTGCAGGGGGCTGGAAACACCATATATTTT	CASSLQGAGNTIYF
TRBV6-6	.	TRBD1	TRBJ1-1	TGTGCCAGCAGTTACCCGACAGGGTACGCCGCGGCTTTCTTT	CASSYPTGYAAAFF
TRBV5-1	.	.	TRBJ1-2	TGCGCCAGCAGCTTGGATTTCCAGATCTATGGCTACACCTTC	CASSLDFQIYGYTF
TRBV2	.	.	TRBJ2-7	TGTGCCAGCAGTGGAACATTAACAGAGCAGTACTTC	CASSGTLTEQYF
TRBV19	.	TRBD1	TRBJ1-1	TGTGCCAGTCCCCGACCGCTTGCCGACAGGGGGACAGGGAACACTGAAGCTTTCTTT	CASPRPLADRGTGNTEAFF
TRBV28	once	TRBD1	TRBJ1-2	TGTGCCAGCAGGTCGGACAGGGAAGCTTGGGGCTACACCTTC	CASRSDREAWGYTF
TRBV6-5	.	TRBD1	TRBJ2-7	TGTGCCAGCAGGTACAGGGGGCTCGAGCAGTACTTC	CASRYRGLEQYF
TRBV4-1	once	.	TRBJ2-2	TGCGCCAGCAGCTCCGGGGGCGGGGAGCTGTTTTTT	CASSSGGGELFF
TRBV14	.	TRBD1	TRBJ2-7	TGTGCCAGCAGACATGGACAGGATTACTCCTACGAGCAGTACTTC	CASRHGQDYSYEQYF
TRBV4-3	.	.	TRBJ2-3	TGCGCCAGCAGCCAAGAGAAGGCCTTGGGGCAGAATACGCAGTATTTT	CASSQEKALGQNTQYF
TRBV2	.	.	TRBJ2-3	TGTGCCAGCAGTGAACCCGCCGGCGCAGATACGCAGTATTTT	CASSEPAGADTQYF
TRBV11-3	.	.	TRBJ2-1	TGTGCCAGCAGCTTATCTAGCACTAAGTACTACAATGAGCAGTTCTTC	CASSLSSTKYYNEQFF
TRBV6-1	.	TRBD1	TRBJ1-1	TGTGCCAGCAGTTTGGGACAGGCTAACACTGAAGCTTTCTTT	CASSLGQANTEAFF
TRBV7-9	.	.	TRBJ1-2	TGTGCCAGCAGCTTAACAGGAGGCTATGGCTACACCTTC	CASSLTGGYGYTF
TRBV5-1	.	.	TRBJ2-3	TGCGCCAGCAGCGACCTGAACGGGAGAGGGTCAGATACGCAGTATTTT	CASSDLNGRGSDTQYF
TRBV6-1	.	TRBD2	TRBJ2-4	TGTGCCAGCAGTGGAAGGACTAGCGGGGGATCAAACATTCAGTACTTC	CASSGRTSGGSNIQYF
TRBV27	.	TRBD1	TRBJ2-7	TGTGCCAGCAGTTTGCGAGGGACAGCCCGCAGGTATTACGAGCAGTACTTC	CASSLRGTARRYYEQYF
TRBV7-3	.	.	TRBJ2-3	TGTGCCAGCAGCCGCCCGGGAGATACGCAGTATTTT	CASSRPGDTQYF
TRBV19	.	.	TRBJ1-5	TGTGCCAGTAGTATCGGACCTGATCAGCCCCAGCATTTT	CASSIGPDQPQHF
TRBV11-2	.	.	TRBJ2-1	TGTGCCAGCAGCTTAGAAGGGAGCTCCTACAATGAGCAGTTCTTC	CASSLEGSSYNEQFF